A selection of T cell receptor beta chains follows, all from one sample in a study of blood T cell repertoires in COVID-19. Assay: immunoSEQ multiplex PCR; the TCRdb copy retains only in-frame clones and omits some. Of approximately 280,000 clones in the sample, around 91% were seen once. Material: PBMCs or T cells enriched from blood (not recorded which). The receptors shown here come from a woman aged 18 to 35 with acute COVID-19. CDR3s include the opening cysteine and the closing phenylalanine or tryptophan. A D gene is named only where the DNA matches it firmly. Clone size is stated in some rows and not others, as once, few, many or a class when expanded.

J: TRBJ1-2; D: TRBD1; V: TRBV28; size: NA; DNA: TGTGCCAGCAGTCGCCGTCATCCAGGGGGCAGGGGCTACACCTTC; CDR3: CASSRRHPGGRGYTF
J: TRBJ1-1; D: NA; V: TRBV4-2; size: NA; DNA: TGTGCCAGCAGCCGGAGTCCGGGAGGGAACACTGAAGCTTTCTTT; CDR3: CASSRSPGGNTEAFF
J: TRBJ2-7; D: TRBD1; V: TRBV19; size: NA; DNA: TGTGCCAGTAGTATCGACAGGGGGGCCTCCTACGAGCAGTACTTC; CDR3: CASSIDRGASYEQYF
J: TRBJ2-7; D: NA; V: TRBV7-9; size: NA; DNA: TGTGCCAGCAGCTTAGTGCGGGCAGGGGCCTTCGACTACGAGCAGTACTTC; CDR3: CASSLVRAGAFDYEQYF
J: TRBJ1-4; D: NA; V: TRBV18; size: NA; DNA: TGTGCCAGCTCACCAGTCTTAGACAGTGAAAAACTGTTTTTT; CDR3: CASSPVLDSEKLFF
J: TRBJ1-1; D: NA; V: TRBV7-2; size: NA; DNA: TGTGCCAGCAGCCCTACCCAACGGACTGAAGCTTTCTTT; CDR3: CASSPTQRTEAFF
J: TRBJ1-2; D: NA; V: TRBV7-9; size: NA; DNA: TGTGCCAGCAGCTTATACGACGACAGGAACTATGGCTACACCTTC; CDR3: CASSLYDDRNYGYTF
J: TRBJ2-7; D: NA; V: TRBV5-6; size: few; DNA: TGTGCCAGCAGCTTTCTTAGCTCCTACGAGCAGTACTTC; CDR3: CASSFLSSYEQYF
J: TRBJ2-2; D: NA; V: TRBV7-9; size: NA; DNA: TGTGCCAGCAGACACGGGAAGGGCGTTCGGGAGCTGTTTTTT; CDR3: CASRHGKGVRELFF
J: TRBJ2-2; D: NA; V: TRBV4-1; size: NA; DNA: TGCGCCAGCAGCCAAGAACCAGGGCGGGGGCGCGCGAACACCGGGGAGCTGTTTTTT; CDR3: CASSQEPGRGRANTGELFF
J: TRBJ2-3; D: NA; V: TRBV6-5; size: NA; DNA: TGTGCCAGCAGAAGGGACACCACAGATACGCAGTATTTT; CDR3: CASRRDTTDTQYF
J: TRBJ2-1; D: TRBD2; V: TRBV5-4; size: NA; DNA: TGTGCCAGCAGCTTGATGAGCGGGAGTCGAATCTCCTACAATGAGCAGTTCTTC; CDR3: CASSLMSGSRISYNEQFF
J: TRBJ1-1; D: NA; V: TRBV5-1; size: once; DNA: TGCGCCAGCAGCTTGGTAAGCGGGACTGAAGCTTTCTTT; CDR3: CASSLVSGTEAFF
J: TRBJ2-7; D: NA; V: TRBV7-6; size: NA; DNA: TGTGCCAGCAGCTTTTCGATGGAGGGCCAGTACGAGCAGTACTTC; CDR3: CASSFSMEGQYEQYF
J: TRBJ2-7; D: TRBD2; V: TRBV28; size: NA; DNA: TGTGCCAGCAGTTTATTTTGGGGGACTAGCGGGAGTCCATACGAGCAGTACTTC; CDR3: CASSLFWGTSGSPYEQYF
J: TRBJ1-5; D: NA; V: TRBV4-3; size: NA; DNA: TGCGCCAGCAGCCAAGAAGGGGGAGATCAGCCCCAGCATTTT; CDR3: CASSQEGGDQPQHF
J: TRBJ2-1; D: TRBD2; V: TRBV28; size: NA; DNA: TGTGCCAGCAGCCTAGCGGGAGGAGGGAATGAGCAGTTCTTC; CDR3: CASSLAGGGNEQFF
J: TRBJ2-3; D: TRBD1; V: TRBV5-1; size: NA; DNA: TGCGCCAGCAGCTTCAATCCCCCGGGACAGGGCACAGATACGCAGTATTTT; CDR3: CASSFNPPGQGTDTQYF
J: TRBJ2-1; D: TRBD2; V: TRBV5-1; size: NA; DNA: TGCGCCAGCAGCTTGGAACTAGCGGGATTGAATGAGCAGTTCTTC; CDR3: CASSLELAGLNEQFF
J: TRBJ2-1; D: TRBD2; V: TRBV6-5; size: NA; DNA: TGTGCCAGCAGTCTCGGGACTAGCGGGAGTAATGAGCAGTTCTTC; CDR3: CASSLGTSGSNEQFF
J: TRBJ2-7; D: NA; V: TRBV5-1; size: NA; DNA: TGCGCCAGCAGCTGGACTTCCGGGACATCGTCCGAGCAGTACTTC; CDR3: CASSWTSGTSSEQYF
J: TRBJ2-7; D: TRBD2; V: TRBV27; size: NA; DNA: TGTGCCAGCAGTTTATCCTACGGGACTAGCGGGAGCTACGAGCAGTACTTC; CDR3: CASSLSYGTSGSYEQYF
J: TRBJ1-5; D: TRBD1; V: TRBV27; size: NA; DNA: TGTGCCAGCAGTTTAACAGGGGGCAGTCAGCCCCAGCATTTT; CDR3: CASSLTGGSQPQHF
J: TRBJ2-3; D: TRBD2; V: TRBV5-4; size: NA; DNA: TGTGCCAGCAGCTTACCAGGACTAGCCAGCACAGATACGCAGTATTTT; CDR3: CASSLPGLASTDTQYF
J: TRBJ1-5; D: NA; V: TRBV19; size: NA; DNA: TGTGCCAGTAGTATATTCGGAGGTGGTCAGCCCCAGCATTTT; CDR3: CASSIFGGGQPQHF
J: TRBJ2-2; D: NA; V: TRBV19; size: NA; DNA: TGTGCCAGCATGGGGAGGAGTTGGGGCGGGGAGCTGTTTTTT; CDR3: CASMGRSWGGELFF
J: TRBJ2-1; D: NA; V: TRBV9; size: NA; DNA: TGTGCCAGCAGCGTAGGAGGGGGGAGGGCCCTCTCTAAGCAGTTCTTC; CDR3: CASSVGGGRALSKQFF
J: TRBJ2-1; D: NA; V: TRBV18; size: NA; DNA: TGTGCCAGCTCACCACCCGGCAGGGTCAGTGAGCAGTTCTTC; CDR3: CASSPPGRVSEQFF
J: TRBJ1-5; D: NA; V: TRBV7-9; size: NA; DNA: TGTGCCAGCAGCTCTCTCTGGACAGATCAGCCCCAGCATTTT; CDR3: CASSSLWTDQPQHF
J: TRBJ1-4; D: NA; V: TRBV25-1; size: NA; DNA: TGTGCCAGCAGTGAAGGGGAGGGCGCAACTAATGAAAAACTGTTTTTT; CDR3: CASSEGEGATNEKLFF
J: TRBJ2-1; D: TRBD2; V: TRBV30; size: NA; DNA: TGTGCCTGGAGTGTAGGTAGCAGCGGGGGGGGTATGGATGAGCAGTTCTTC; CDR3: CAWSVGSSGGGMDEQFF
J: TRBJ1-1; D: NA; V: TRBV24-1; size: NA; DNA: TGTGCCACCAGTGATGACACACAGAACACTGAAGCTTTCTTT; CDR3: CATSDDTQNTEAFF
J: TRBJ2-1; D: NA; V: TRBV7-2; size: NA; DNA: TGTGCCAGCAGCCCTCTCGTGGCGGGGCCATACAATGAGCAGTTCTTC; CDR3: CASSPLVAGPYNEQFF
J: TRBJ2-7; D: TRBD2; V: TRBV5-1; size: few; DNA: TGCGCCAGCAGCTTGGTTCGAGCGGGAGCCACCTACGAGCAGTACTTC; CDR3: CASSLVRAGATYEQYF
J: TRBJ2-7; D: NA; V: TRBV4-1; size: NA; DNA: TGCGCCAGCAGCCAAGTGTGGCAACCCTACGAGCAGTACTTC; CDR3: CASSQVWQPYEQYF
J: TRBJ2-5; D: TRBD2; V: TRBV7-3; size: NA; DNA: TGTGCCAGCAGTCCTAGCGGGAGTTTAGAGACCCAGTACTTC; CDR3: CASSPSGSLETQYF
J: TRBJ2-7; D: NA; V: TRBV11-2; size: once; DNA: TGTGCCAGCAGGTCGACTAGAGACGGCTACGAGCAGTACTTC; CDR3: CASRSTRDGYEQYF